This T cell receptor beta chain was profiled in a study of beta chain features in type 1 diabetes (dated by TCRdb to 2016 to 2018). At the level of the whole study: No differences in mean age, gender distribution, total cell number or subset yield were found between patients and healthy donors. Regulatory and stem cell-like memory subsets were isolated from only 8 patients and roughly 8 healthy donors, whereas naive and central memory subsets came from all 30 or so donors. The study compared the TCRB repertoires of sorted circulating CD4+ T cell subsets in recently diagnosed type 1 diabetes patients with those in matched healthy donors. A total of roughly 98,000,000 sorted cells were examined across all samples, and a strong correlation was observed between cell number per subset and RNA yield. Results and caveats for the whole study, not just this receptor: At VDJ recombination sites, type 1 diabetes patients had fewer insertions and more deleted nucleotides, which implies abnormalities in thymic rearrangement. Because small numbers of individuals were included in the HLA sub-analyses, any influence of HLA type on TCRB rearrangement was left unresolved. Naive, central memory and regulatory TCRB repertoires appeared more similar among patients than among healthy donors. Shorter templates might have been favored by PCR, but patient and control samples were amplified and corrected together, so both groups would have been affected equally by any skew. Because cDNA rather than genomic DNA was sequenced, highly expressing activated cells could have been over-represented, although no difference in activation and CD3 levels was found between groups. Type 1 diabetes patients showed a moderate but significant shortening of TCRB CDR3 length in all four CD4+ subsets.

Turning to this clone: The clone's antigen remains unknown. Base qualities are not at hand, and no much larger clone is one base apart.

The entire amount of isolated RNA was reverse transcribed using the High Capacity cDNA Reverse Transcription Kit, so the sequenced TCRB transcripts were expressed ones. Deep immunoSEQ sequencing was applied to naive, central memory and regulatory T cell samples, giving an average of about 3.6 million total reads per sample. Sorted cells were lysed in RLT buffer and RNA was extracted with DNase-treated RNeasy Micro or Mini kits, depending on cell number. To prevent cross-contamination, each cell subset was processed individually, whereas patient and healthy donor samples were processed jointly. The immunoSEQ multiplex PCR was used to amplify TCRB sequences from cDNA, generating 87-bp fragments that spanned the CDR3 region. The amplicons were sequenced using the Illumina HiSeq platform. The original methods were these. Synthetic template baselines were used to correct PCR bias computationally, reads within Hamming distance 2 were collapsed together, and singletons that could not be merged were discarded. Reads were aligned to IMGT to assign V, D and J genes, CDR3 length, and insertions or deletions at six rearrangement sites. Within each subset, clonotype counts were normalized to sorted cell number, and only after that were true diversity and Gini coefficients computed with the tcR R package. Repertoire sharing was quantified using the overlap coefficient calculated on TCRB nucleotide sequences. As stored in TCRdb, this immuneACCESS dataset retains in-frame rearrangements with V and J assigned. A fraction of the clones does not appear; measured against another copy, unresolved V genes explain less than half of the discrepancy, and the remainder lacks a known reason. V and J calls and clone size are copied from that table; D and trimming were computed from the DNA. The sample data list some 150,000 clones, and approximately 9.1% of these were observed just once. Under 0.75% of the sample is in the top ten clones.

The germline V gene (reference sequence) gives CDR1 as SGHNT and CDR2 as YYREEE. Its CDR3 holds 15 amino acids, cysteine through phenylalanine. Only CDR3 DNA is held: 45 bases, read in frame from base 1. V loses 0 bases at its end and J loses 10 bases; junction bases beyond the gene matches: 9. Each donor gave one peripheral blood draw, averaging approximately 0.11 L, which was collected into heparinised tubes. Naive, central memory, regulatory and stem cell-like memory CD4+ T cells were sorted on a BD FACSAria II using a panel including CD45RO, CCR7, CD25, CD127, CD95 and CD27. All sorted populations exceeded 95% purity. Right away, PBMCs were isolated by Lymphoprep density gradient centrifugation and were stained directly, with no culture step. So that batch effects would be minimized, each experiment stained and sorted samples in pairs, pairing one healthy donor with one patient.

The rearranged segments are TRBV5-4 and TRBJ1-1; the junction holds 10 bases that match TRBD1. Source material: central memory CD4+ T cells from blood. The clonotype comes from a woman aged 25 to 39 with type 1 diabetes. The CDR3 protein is CASSLASGTGDGAFF. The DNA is TGTGCCAGCAGCTTGGCATCCGGGACAGGGGACGGAGCTTTCTTT.